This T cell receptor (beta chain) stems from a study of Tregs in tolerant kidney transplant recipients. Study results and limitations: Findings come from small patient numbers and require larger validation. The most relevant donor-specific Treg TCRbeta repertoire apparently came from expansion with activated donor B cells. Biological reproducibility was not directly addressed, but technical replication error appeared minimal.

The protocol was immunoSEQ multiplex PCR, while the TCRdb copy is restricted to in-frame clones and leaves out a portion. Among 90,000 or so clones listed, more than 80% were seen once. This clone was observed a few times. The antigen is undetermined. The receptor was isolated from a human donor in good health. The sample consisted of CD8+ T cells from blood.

The CDR3 DNA sequence: TGTGCCAGCAGCCTAAGGGACTTTACCTCACCCCTCCACTTT. This sequence encodes CASSLRDFTSPLHF. This chain links TRBV7-8 with TRBJ1-6, with a possible D match to TRBD1 (5 bases). Per the germline V gene, CDR1 is SGHVS and CDR2 is FQNEAQ. The V end was cut by 5 bases, the J end by 10 bases, with 15 bases between. This CDR3 has 14 residues.